This T cell receptor beta chain was obtained from a study of cytomegalovirus exposure and HLA in healthy donors. General study findings and limits: The productive fraction for most TCR beta V segments was about 87% or about 30% in an earlier analysis. Three of the chains that were CMV-associated were confirmed in vitro to be specific for CMV antigens.

V lost 0 bases, J lost 2 bases, and 10 bases lay in between. CDR1 is SGHRS and CDR2 is YFSETQ in the germline V gene. CDR3 size: 15 residues. Use of 60 Vbeta and 13 Jbeta primers characterized the PCR. Profiled with immunoSEQ multiplex PCR; TCRdb holds only in-frame clones, not every one. This repertoire shows 75,000 to 85,000 clones, around 80% found once; its top ten account for 0.85% to 1.3%. Concerning this clone itself: What it binds is unknown.

V and J are TRBV5-1 and TRBJ2-3; a weak D match, TRBD1 (6 bases). Input material: PBMCs. The clonotype was recovered from a male donor in good health and CMV-seronegative. The CDR3: CASSLGDRPTDTQYF. The CDR3 coding sequence is TGCGCCAGCAGCTTGGGTGACAGGCCCACAGATACGCAGTATTTT.